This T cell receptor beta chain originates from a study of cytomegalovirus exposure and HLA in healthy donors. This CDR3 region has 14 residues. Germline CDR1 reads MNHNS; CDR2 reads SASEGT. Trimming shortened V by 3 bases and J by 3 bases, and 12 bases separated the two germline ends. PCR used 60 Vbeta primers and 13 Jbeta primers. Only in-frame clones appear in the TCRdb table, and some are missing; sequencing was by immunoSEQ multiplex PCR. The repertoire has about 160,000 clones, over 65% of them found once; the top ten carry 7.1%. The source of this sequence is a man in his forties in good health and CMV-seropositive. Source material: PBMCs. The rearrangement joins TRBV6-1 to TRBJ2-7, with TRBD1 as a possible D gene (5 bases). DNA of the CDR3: TGTGCCAGCAGTGACCCGGACATACACTACGAGCAGTACTTC. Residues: CASSDPDIHYEQYF.